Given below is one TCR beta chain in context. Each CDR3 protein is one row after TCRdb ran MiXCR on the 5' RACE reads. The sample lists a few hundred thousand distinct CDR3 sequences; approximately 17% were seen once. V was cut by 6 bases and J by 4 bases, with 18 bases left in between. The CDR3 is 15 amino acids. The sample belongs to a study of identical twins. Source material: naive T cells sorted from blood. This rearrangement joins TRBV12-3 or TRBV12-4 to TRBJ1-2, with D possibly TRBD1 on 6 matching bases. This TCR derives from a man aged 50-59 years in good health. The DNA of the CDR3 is TGTGCCAGCAGCCGAGGACAGAGCAATCCCTATGGCTACACCTTC. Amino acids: CASSRGQSNPYGYTF.